This is a list of T cell receptor beta chains from one sample in a study of T cells after posttransplantation cyclophosphamide. Profiled with immunoSEQ multiplex PCR; TCRdb holds only in-frame clones, not every one. The table lists approximately 26,000 clones, 86% of them singletons. Sequencing was done on a sample of PBMCs. The receptors were sampled from a man in his fifties. CDR3s include the opening cysteine and the closing phenylalanine or tryptophan. Fields, in order: CDR3 DNA, CDR3 protein, clone size, J gene, D gene, V gene. A D gene is named only where the DNA matches it firmly. Not every row has a clone size; where given, it reads once, few, many or a size class.

CDR3 DNA: TGTGCCAGCAGCTTAGGGACAGTTAAAGAGACCCAGTACTTC
CDR3 protein: CASSLGTVKETQYF
clone size: once
J gene: TRBJ2-5
D gene: TRBD1
V gene: TRBV5-8

CDR3 DNA: TGTGCCAGCAGCCCCCTAGCGGGGGGGTTTCGGGATACGCAGTATTTT
CDR3 protein: CASSPLAGGFRDTQYF
clone size: -
J gene: TRBJ2-3
D gene: TRBD2
V gene: TRBV7-3

CDR3 DNA: TGCAGTGCTAGTGAGGGATACGAGCAGTACTTC
CDR3 protein: CSASEGYEQYF
clone size: -
J gene: TRBJ2-7
D gene: -
V gene: TRBV20-1

CDR3 DNA: TGTGCCAGCAGTGAATTCGGCGACAGGGGAGCTTTCTTT
CDR3 protein: CASSEFGDRGAFF
clone size: -
J gene: TRBJ1-1
D gene: TRBD1
V gene: TRBV25-1

CDR3 DNA: TGTGCCAGCAACCCCCCGGAGGGGCGGAACACTGAAGCTTTCTTT
CDR3 protein: CASNPPEGRNTEAFF
clone size: -
J gene: TRBJ1-1
D gene: -
V gene: TRBV5-4

CDR3 DNA: TGCGCCAGCAGTCCAGGGAATGGGTATGAAAAACTGTTTTTT
CDR3 protein: CASSPGNGYEKLFF
clone size: -
J gene: TRBJ1-4
D gene: -
V gene: TRBV4-1

CDR3 DNA: TGTGCCAGCAGCTTTCGGGGGATGGCTAACACTGAAGCTTTCTTT
CDR3 protein: CASSFRGMANTEAFF
clone size: -
J gene: TRBJ1-1
D gene: -
V gene: TRBV11-3

CDR3 DNA: TGTGCCAGCAGCCCCAACGGGAGGTACGGCGGGGAGCTGTTTTTT
CDR3 protein: CASSPNGRYGGELFF
clone size: -
J gene: TRBJ2-2
D gene: TRBD2
V gene: TRBV25-1

CDR3 DNA: TGTGCCAGCAGCCCCGGGACAGGGAACACTGAAGCTTTCTTT
CDR3 protein: CASSPGTGNTEAFF
clone size: -
J gene: TRBJ1-1
D gene: TRBD1
V gene: TRBV9

CDR3 DNA: TGTGCCATCAGTGAGACCGGGACGAACACCGGGGAGCTGTTTTTT
CDR3 protein: CAISETGTNTGELFF
clone size: once
J gene: TRBJ2-2
D gene: -
V gene: TRBV10-3

CDR3 DNA: TGTGCCAGCAGCTTAGTGGGCGGGTTGGTAGCCAAAAACATTCAGTACTTC
CDR3 protein: CASSLVGGLVAKNIQYF
clone size: -
J gene: TRBJ2-4
D gene: -
V gene: TRBV7-8

CDR3 DNA: TGTGCCAGCTCAACATCGAGCGGGTGGGGGAACACTGAAGCTTTCTTT
CDR3 protein: CASSTSSGWGNTEAFF
clone size: -
J gene: TRBJ1-1
D gene: -
V gene: TRBV18

CDR3 DNA: TGTGCCTGGAGTGTTCTTGTGAACACCATATATTTT
CDR3 protein: CAWSVLVNTIYF
clone size: few
J gene: TRBJ1-3
D gene: -
V gene: TRBV30

CDR3 DNA: TGTGCCAGCAGCTCAAGGGACTTAGCGGGGATTTTTGATACGCAGTATTTT
CDR3 protein: CASSSRDLAGIFDTQYF
clone size: -
J gene: TRBJ2-3
D gene: TRBD2
V gene: TRBV11-3

CDR3 DNA: TGTGCCAGCAGCCGAGGGACAGGGGGGAGTTCACCCCTCCACTTT
CDR3 protein: CASSRGTGGSSPLHF
clone size: -
J gene: TRBJ1-6
D gene: TRBD1
V gene: TRBV7-6

CDR3 DNA: TGTGCCAGCAGCAAAGGGGATAGCGGAAGCTCCTACAATGAGCAGTTCTTC
CDR3 protein: CASSKGDSGSSYNEQFF
clone size: -
J gene: TRBJ2-1
D gene: -
V gene: TRBV21-1

CDR3 DNA: TGTGCCAGTAGGGCTACAGAAAGGGGGAACTATGGCTACACCTTC
CDR3 protein: CASRATERGNYGYTF
clone size: few
J gene: TRBJ1-2
D gene: -
V gene: TRBV19

CDR3 DNA: TGCGCCAGCAGCTTGGCCCCGGAAGGAGGGAACACTGAAGCTTTCTTT
CDR3 protein: CASSLAPEGGNTEAFF
clone size: -
J gene: TRBJ1-1
D gene: -
V gene: TRBV5-1

CDR3 DNA: TGCGCCAGCAGCCAACTAACTTCTGGGGCCAACGTCCTGACTTTC
CDR3 protein: CASSQLTSGANVLTF
clone size: -
J gene: TRBJ2-6
D gene: -
V gene: TRBV5-1

CDR3 DNA: TGTGCCAGCAGCACCCCACAGGGAGACTATGGCTACACCTTC
CDR3 protein: CASSTPQGDYGYTF
clone size: -
J gene: TRBJ1-2
D gene: -
V gene: TRBV28

CDR3 DNA: TGTGCCAGCAGCGTAGCGGGACAGGTTCCCGATACGCAGTATTTT
CDR3 protein: CASSVAGQVPDTQYF
clone size: -
J gene: TRBJ2-3
D gene: TRBD1
V gene: TRBV9

CDR3 DNA: TGTGCCAGCAGTGGTCGTAGCGGGAGCTACGAGCAGTACTTC
CDR3 protein: CASSGRSGSYEQYF
clone size: few
J gene: TRBJ2-7
D gene: TRBD2
V gene: TRBV2